One and the same sample provided the 17 T cell receptor beta chains below, sequenced in a study of blood T cell repertoires in COVID-19. The method was immunoSEQ multiplex PCR; TCRdb's version includes in-frame clones alone and lacks a portion of them. The sample holds around 370,000 clones, more than 75% seen once. Input material: peripheral blood. These receptor sequences come from a woman in her late teens or twenties who had recovered from COVID-19.

The chain uses TRBV7-8 and TRBJ1-2; a weak D match, TRBD1 (6 bases). Germline V gene lookup returns CDR1 SGHVS and CDR2 FQNEAQ. The CDR3 runs to 12 residues. V was trimmed by 2 bases and J by 14 bases, leaving 15 bases between them. DNA of the CDR3: TGTGCCAGCAGCTTATTGGGGGGGCCAACGACCTTC. This sequence encodes CASSLLGGPTTF.

V usage is TRBV7-2 and J usage is TRBJ2-5; 10 bases fit TRBD2. Germline V gene sequence: CDR1 SGHTA, CDR2 FQGNSA. J was trimmed by 4 bases and V by 5 bases; bases with no gene match: 4. This CDR3 has 14 residues. CDR3 sequence reads: CASSPSGRRETQYF. CDR3 coding DNA: TGTGCCAGCAGCCCTAGCGGGAGACGAGAGACCCAGTACTTC.

The V gene is TRBV7-9, the J gene TRBJ2-3, with D unresolved. The germline V gene encodes CDR1 SEHNR and CDR2 FQNEAQ (reference sequence). The germline V and J ends were trimmed by 2 bases and 3 bases, with 12 bases remaining between them. The CDR3 length is 15 residues. CDR3 nucleotides: TGTGCCAGCAGCTTATGGTCAGGCCAAACAGATACGCAGTATTTT. Encoded protein: CASSLWSGQTDTQYF.

This sequence joins TRBV27 and TRBJ1-6; the D gene is possibly TRBD1 (5 bases). V was pared by 7 bases and J by 3 bases, with 7 bases between. CDR1 MNHEY and CDR2 SMNVEV come from the germline V gene (reference sequence). The CDR3 runs 13 residues. The CDR3 bases are TGTGCCAGCACAGGGCTCTATAATTCACCCCTCCACTTT. Translating it yields CASTGLYNSPLHF.

The rearrangement joins TRBV6-1 to TRBJ1-1, with TRBD1 as a possible D gene (6 bases). The CDR3 loop spans 14 amino acids. V shed 0 bases and J shed 4 bases, with 9 bases lying between them. CDR1 is MNHNS, CDR2 SASEGT, per germline. The CDR3 region is CASSEAQGGTEAFF. CDR3 in DNA: TGTGCCAGCAGTGAAGCGCAAGGGGGCACTGAAGCTTTCTTT.

The CDR3 region has the DNA TGTGCCAGCAGTTCCAAACCTAAGACTAGCGGGACGACAGATACGCAGTATTTT. Amino acid sequence: CASSSKPKTSGTTDTQYF. The V call is TRBV6-2 or TRBV6-3, the J call TRBJ2-3, with TRBD2 matching over 11 bases. CDR3 size: 18 residues. Trimming removed 4 bases from V and 3 bases from J; junction bases left unmatched: 12. Per germline, CDR1 MNHEY and CDR2 SVGEGT.

The V call is TRBV27, the J call TRBJ1-2; TRBD1 aligns across 8 bases. Germline V gene data show CDR1 as MNHEY and CDR2 as SMNVEV (reference sequence). With 6 bases clipped from V and 5 bases from J, the junction kept 5 bases outside the gene matches. This CDR3 comprises 13 residues. This CDR3 is CASSRDRRYGYTF. The CDR3 nucleotides read TGTGCCAGCAGCCGGGACAGGCGTTATGGCTACACCTTC.

The chain recombines TRBV27 with TRBJ1-5; D possibly corresponds to TRBD1 (5 bases). Germline values: CDR1 MNHEY, CDR2 SMNVEV (reference sequence). This CDR3 has 15 residues. V was clipped by 6 bases and J by 3 bases, with 15 bases between them. In DNA, the CDR3 is TGTGCCAGCAGGCCGAACTCGGGGGTCAATCAGCCCCAGCATTTT. Amino acid sequence: CASRPNSGVNQPQHF.

V and J are TRBV7-9 and TRBJ2-1; TRBD2 matches 12 bases. J lost 0 bases, V lost 5 bases, and 2 bases had no gene match. Germline CDR1 reads SEHNR; CDR2 reads FQNEAQ (reference sequence). CDR3 size: 16 residues. In DNA form, the CDR3 reads TGTGCCAGCAGCCGGACTAGCGGGATCTCCTACAATGAGCAGTTCTTC. This sequence encodes CASSRTSGISYNEQFF. Full variable domain (outside the CDR3, taken from reference TRBV7-9 and TRBJ2-1): DTGVSQNPRHKITKRGQNVTFRCDPISEHNRLYWYRQTLGQGPEFLTYFQNEAQLEKSRLLSDRFSAERPKGSFSTLEIQRTEQGDSAMYLCASSRTSGISYNEQFFGPGTRLTVL.

The chain employs TRBV7-2 and TRBJ2-1; TRBD2 agrees at 7 bases. This CDR3 is 16 amino acids long. Germline V CDR1 and CDR2: SGHTA, FQGNSA. V shed 5 bases and J 2 bases; nucleotides not matched to a gene: 9. The CDR3 region is CASSRVGTTTYNEQFF. The DNA for the CDR3 is TGTGCCAGCAGCCGGGTGGGGACTACCACCTACAATGAGCAGTTCTTC.

The chain joins TRBV27 to TRBJ1-6; a weak D match, TRBD1 (6 bases). The germline V gene encodes CDR1 MNHEY and CDR2 SMNVEV (reference sequence). V was pared by 2 bases and J by 10 bases, with 18 bases between. This CDR3 has 16 residues. The CDR3 sequence is CASSLTTRGAKSPLHF. The CDR3 DNA follows: TGTGCCAGCAGTTTAACCACGCGGGGGGCTAAATCACCCCTCCACTTT.

This clone showed up just once. The rearrangement joins TRBV7-6 to TRBJ1-1; tentatively, D is TRBD1 (6 bases). Trimming removed 0 bases from V and 4 bases from J, with 15 bases in between. In germline, CDR1 is SGHVS, CDR2 FNYEAQ. This CDR3 has 16 amino acids. CDR3 residues: CASSLAAAGAGTEAFF. The CDR3 DNA reads as TGTGCCAGCAGCTTAGCGGCGGCGGGGGCGGGCACTGAAGCTTTCTTT.

This clone was seen a few times. The chain links TRBV2 to TRBJ1-6, with D unclear. Trimming cost V 0 bases and J 9 bases, with 9 bases left between them. This CDR3 is built from 14 residues. Per the germline V gene, CDR1 is SNHLY and CDR2 is FYNNEI. The CDR3 DNA reads TGTGCCAGCAGTGAAGCGCTGTTCGGTTCACCCCTCCACTTT. Translating gives CASSEALFGSPLHF.

This clone appeared once. The chain joins TRBV7-2 to TRBJ2-5; the D gene is possibly TRBD1 (5 bases). The CDR3 is 13 residues long. V lost 6 bases and J 4 bases, leaving 12 bases between the germline ends. CDR1 is SGHTA, CDR2 FQGNSA, per germline. CDR3 nucleotides: TGTGCCAGCAGGGGCAGGGTCGGAGAGACCCAGTACTTC. It is translated as CASRGRVGETQYF. The whole variable domain, remainder taken from reference TRBV7-2 and TRBJ2-5, is GAGVSQSPSNKVTEKGKDVELRCDPISGHTALYWYRQSLGQGLEFLIYFQGNSAPDKSGLPSDRFSAERTGGSVSTLTIQRTQQEDSAVYLCASRGRVGETQYFGPGTRLLVL.

This chain links TRBV30 with TRBJ2-3; 11 nucleotides line up with TRBD2. This CDR3 comprises 13 residues. Germline V gene lookup returns CDR1 GTSNPN and CDR2 SVGIG (reference sequence). V shed 1 base and J 7 bases; nucleotides not matched to a gene: 1. The CDR3 sequence: CAWSASGRHTQYF. CDR3 sequence (DNA): TGTGCCTGGAGTGCTAGCGGGAGGCATACGCAGTATTTT. Supplemented by reference TRBV30 and TRBJ2-3, the full variable domain reads SQTIHQWPATLVQPVGSPLSLECTVEGTSNPNLYWYRQAAGRGLQLLFYSVGIGQISSEVPQNLSASRPQDRQFILSSKKLLLSDSGFYLCAWSASGRHTQYFGPGTRLTVL.

This clone appeared a single time. The chain employs TRBV29-1 and TRBJ1-3; D uncertain. The germline V gene encodes CDR1 SQVTM and CDR2 ANQGSEA. This CDR3 has 12 residues. V lost 4 bases, J lost 10 bases, and 14 bases lay in between. CDR3 nucleotide sequence: TGCAGCGTTGTTTCCGGCGGATTGACCATATATTTT. Protein product: CSVVSGGLTIYF.

V usage is TRBV5-6 and J usage is TRBJ2-2; possible D gene TRBD1, 5 bases. Between the trimmed V and J ends, which lost 1 base and 3 bases, there was a span of 7 bases. Germline CDR1 SGHDT, CDR2 YYEEEE. There are 14 residues in the CDR3. CDR3 sequence (DNA): TGTGCCAGCAGCTTGCAAGGGGACACCGGGGAGCTGTTTTTT. It is translated as CASSLQGDTGELFF.